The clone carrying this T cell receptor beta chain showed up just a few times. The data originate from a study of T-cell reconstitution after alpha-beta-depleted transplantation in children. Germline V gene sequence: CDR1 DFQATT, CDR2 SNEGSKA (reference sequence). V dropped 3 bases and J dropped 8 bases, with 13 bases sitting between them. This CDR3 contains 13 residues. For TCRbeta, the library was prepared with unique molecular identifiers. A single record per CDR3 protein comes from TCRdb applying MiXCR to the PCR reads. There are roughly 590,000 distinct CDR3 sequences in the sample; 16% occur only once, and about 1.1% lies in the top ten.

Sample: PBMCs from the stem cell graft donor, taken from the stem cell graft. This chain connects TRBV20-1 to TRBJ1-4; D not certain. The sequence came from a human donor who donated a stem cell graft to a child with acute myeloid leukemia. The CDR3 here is CSARKTAQEKLFF. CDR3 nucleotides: TGCAGTGCTAGGAAGACCGCCCAAGAAAAACTGTTTTTT.